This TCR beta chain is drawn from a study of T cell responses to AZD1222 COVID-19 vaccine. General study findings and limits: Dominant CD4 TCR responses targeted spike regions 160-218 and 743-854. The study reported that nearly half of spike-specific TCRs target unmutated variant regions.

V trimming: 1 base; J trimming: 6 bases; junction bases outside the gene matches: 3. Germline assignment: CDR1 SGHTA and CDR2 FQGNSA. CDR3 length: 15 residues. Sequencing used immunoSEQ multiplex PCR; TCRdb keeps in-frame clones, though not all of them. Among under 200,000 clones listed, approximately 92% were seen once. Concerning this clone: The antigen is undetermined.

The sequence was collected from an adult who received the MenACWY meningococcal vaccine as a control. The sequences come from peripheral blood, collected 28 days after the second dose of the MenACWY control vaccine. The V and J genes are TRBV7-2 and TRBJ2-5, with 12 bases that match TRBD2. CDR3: CASSLGLAGVQTQYF. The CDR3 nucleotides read TGTGCCAGCAGCTTAGGACTAGCGGGAGTTCAGACCCAGTACTTC.